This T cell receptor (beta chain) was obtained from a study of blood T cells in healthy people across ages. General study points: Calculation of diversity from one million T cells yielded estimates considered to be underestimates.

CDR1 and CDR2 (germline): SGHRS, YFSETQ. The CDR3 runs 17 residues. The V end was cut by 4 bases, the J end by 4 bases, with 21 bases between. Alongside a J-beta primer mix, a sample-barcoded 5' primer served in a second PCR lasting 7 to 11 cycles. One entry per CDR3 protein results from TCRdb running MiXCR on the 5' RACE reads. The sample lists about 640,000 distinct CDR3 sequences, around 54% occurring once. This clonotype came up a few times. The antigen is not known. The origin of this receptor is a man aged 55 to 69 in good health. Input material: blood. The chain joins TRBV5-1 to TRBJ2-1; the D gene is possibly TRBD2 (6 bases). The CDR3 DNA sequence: TGCGCCAGCAGCCGGACTTTTCTTGCGGACTATTACAATGAGCAGTTCTTC. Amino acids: CASSRTFLADYYNEQFF. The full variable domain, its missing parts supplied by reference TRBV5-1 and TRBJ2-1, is KAGVTQTPRYLIKTRGQQVTLSCSPISGHRSVSWYQQTPGQGLQFLFEYFSETQRNKGNFPGRFSGRQFSNSRSEMNVSTLELGDSALYLCASSRTFLADYYNEQFFGPGTRLTVL.